This T cell receptor (beta chain) was sequenced in a study of CD8 T cells in Susac syndrome (dated by TCRdb to the late 2010s). Study-level background: Whether CD8+ T cell activation and differentiation in Susac syndrome was antigen driven was tested using repertoire sequencing. Points the paper makes about the study in general: The study acknowledged that relatively few individuals were included in the TCR sequencing and HLA analysis.

Peripheral blood CD8+ and CD4+ T cells from healthy donors, Susac syndrome patients and multiple sclerosis patients were profiled using high-throughput TCR beta sequencing. The multiple sclerosis controls were treatment-naive patients whose relapsing-remitting disease, either stable or active, fulfilled the revised McDonald criteria. CD8+ TEMRA cells were enriched by FACS, while bulk CD8+ and CD4+ T cells were purified by magnetic negative isolation. Blood was drawn into EDTA tubes, processed within 24 hours, and PBMCs were isolated by density gradient centrifugation. PBMCs intended for TCR sequencing were cryopreserved in liquid nitrogen and were subsequently thawed in a 37 degrees C water bath. The sorted or isolated CD4+, CD8+ and CD8+ TEMRA cells had a purity of 90% or higher. RNA was extracted with the RNeasy kit and about 0.5 to 1 ug was reverse transcribed using random hexamers. TCR beta CDR3 regions were amplified with the immunoSEQ multiplex PCR assay covering 54 Vbeta and 13 Jbeta segments. PCR amplification bias was corrected using a synthetic template baseline for primer optimization and computational correction. The published analysis was carried out like this. Reads were annotated to V, D and J genes per IMGT and analyzed with immunoSEQ Analyzer, keeping only productive sequences. To calculate clonality, Shannon entropy was normalized by log2 of the number of productive unique sequences and then subtracted from one. For each patient and control, public and private clones were evaluated among the 100 most prevalent clones. A clone was defined as Susac-specific if it was absent from the healthy and MS cohorts, from around 960 published viral clones and from other ImmuneACCESS disease sequences. Through fastp at Q25 and MiXCR, TCRdb rebuilt clones from the public reads, retaining in-frame beta chains. Each record represents a unique CDR3 protein, reported with the most common genes and DNA among its rows. TCRdb's processing, not the authors' own work, is the source of the V and J calls. Within this sample are 300,000 or so distinct CDR3 sequences, with approximately 90% of them counted one time only. The leading ten clones occupy more than 0.06% of the sample.

Trimming removed 4 bases from V and 5 bases from J, leaving 12 bases between the germline ends. From a lookup of the germline V gene, CDR1 and CDR2 are SQVTM and ANQGSEA. Including the terminal cysteine and phenylalanine, the CDR3 comprises 12 residues. Only the CDR3 part of the read is kept: 36 bases, read in frame from the first base. For this clonotype: The antigen it recognizes is unknown. Base qualities are not at hand, and no much larger clone is one base apart.

The rearrangement combines TRBV29-1 with TRBJ2-7; the D gene cannot be resolved reliably. The sample taken for sequencing was CD4+ T cells from PBMCs. This receptor was taken from a human donor with multiple sclerosis. The CDR3 in this case is CSVVSPSHEQYF. The DNA reads as follows: TGCAGCGTTGTATCCCCTTCGCACGAGCAGTACTTC.